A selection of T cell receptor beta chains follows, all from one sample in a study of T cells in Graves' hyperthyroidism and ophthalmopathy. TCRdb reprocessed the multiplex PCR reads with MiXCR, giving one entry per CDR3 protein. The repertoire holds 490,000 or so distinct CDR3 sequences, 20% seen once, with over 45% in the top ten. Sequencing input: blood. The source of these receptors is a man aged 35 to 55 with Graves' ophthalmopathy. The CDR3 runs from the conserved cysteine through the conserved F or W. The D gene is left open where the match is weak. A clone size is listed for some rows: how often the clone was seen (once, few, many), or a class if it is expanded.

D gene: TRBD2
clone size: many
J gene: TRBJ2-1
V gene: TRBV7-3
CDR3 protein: CASSPQQAGGVNEQFF
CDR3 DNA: TGTGCCAGCAGCCCCCAGCAAGCGGGAGGAGTCAATGAGCAGTTCTTC

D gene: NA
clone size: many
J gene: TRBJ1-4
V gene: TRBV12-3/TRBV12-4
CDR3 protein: CASSFGGVEKKLFF
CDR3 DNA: TGTGCCAGCAGTTTCGGAGGGGTGGAGAAAAAACTGTTTTTT

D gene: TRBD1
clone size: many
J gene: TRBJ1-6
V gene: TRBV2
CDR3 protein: CASRQGDSPLHF
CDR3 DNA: TGTGCCAGCAGACAGGGGGATTCACCCCTCCACTTT

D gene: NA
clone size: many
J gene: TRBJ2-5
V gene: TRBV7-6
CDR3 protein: CASSLWRGTQYF
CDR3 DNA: TGTGCCAGCAGCTTATGGCGAGGGACCCAGTACTTC

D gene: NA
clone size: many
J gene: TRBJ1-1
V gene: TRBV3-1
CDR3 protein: CASSQRGENTEAFF
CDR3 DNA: TGTGCCAGCAGCCAACGGGGAGAGAACACTGAAGCTTTCTTT

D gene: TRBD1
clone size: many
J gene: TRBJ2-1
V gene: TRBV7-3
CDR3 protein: CASSLTKPGGKNEQFF
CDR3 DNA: TGTGCCAGCAGCTTAACGAAACCAGGGGGCAAGAATGAGCAGTTCTTC

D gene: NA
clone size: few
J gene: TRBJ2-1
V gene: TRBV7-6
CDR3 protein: CASSLVSGPNEQFF
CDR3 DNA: TGTGCCAGCAGCTTAGTCAGCGGGCCTAATGAGCAGTTCTTC

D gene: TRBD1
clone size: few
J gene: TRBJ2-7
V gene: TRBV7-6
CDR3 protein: CASSFKHRGSYEQYF
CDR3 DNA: TGTGCCAGCAGCTTTAAACACAGGGGCTCCTACGAGCAGTACTTC

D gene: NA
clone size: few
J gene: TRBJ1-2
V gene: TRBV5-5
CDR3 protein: CASSLIAGRPNYGYTF
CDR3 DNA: TGTGCCAGCAGCTTGATCGCAGGGCGCCCTAACTATGGCTACACCTTC

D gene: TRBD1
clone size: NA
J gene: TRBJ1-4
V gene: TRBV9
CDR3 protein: CASSVSGQGREKLFF
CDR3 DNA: TGTGCCAGCAGCGTATCGGGACAGGGCCGTGAAAAACTGTTTTTT

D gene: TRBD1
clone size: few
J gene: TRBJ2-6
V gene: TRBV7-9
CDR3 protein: CASSLKQIGQGAPGANVLTF
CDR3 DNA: TGTGCCAGCAGCCTAAAACAGATAGGACAGGGGGCGCCAGGGGCCAACGTCCTGACTTTC

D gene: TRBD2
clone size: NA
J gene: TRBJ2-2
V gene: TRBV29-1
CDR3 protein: CSAKRGTSDLTGELFF
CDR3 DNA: TGCAGCGCCAAACGCGGGACTAGCGACCTGACCGGGGAGCTGTTTTTT

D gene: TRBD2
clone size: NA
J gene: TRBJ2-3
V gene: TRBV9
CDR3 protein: CASGSGSWYTQYF
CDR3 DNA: TGTGCCAGCGGCAGCGGGAGTTGGTATACGCAGTATTTT

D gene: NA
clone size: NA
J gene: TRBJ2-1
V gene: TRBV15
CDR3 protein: CATSRDRGATYNEQFF
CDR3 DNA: TGTGCCACCAGCAGAGATAGGGGGGCCACCTACAATGAGCAGTTCTTC

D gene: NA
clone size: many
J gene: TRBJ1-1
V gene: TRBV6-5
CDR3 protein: CASSYLRGNTEAFF
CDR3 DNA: TGTGCCAGCAGTTACCTCCGAGGGAACACTGAAGCTTTCTTT

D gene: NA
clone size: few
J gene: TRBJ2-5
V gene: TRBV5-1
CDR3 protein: CASSLEVGGETQYF
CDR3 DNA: TGCGCCAGCAGCTTGGAGGTGGGGGGAGAGACCCAGTACTTC

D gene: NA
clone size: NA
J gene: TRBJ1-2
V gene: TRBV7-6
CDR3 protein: CASSLGSGAPNYGYTF
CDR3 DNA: TGTGCCAGCAGCTTAGGCTCGGGGGCGCCTAACTATGGCTACACCTTC

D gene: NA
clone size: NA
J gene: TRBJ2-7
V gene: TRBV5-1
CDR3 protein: CASSLAGSLEAGEQYF
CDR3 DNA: TGCGCCAGCAGCTTGGCCGGCAGCCTAGAGGCGGGAGAGCAGTACTTC

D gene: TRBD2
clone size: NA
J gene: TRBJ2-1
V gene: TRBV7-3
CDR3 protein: CATSGGGDNEQFF
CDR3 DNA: TGTGCCACGTCTGGCGGGGGGGACAATGAGCAGTTCTTC

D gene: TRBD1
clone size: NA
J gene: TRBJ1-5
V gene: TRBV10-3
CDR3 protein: CAIGQEQPQHF
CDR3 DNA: TGTGCCATCGGACAGGAGCAGCCCCAGCATTTT